The 17 T cell receptor beta chains listed next were all sequenced from one sample in a study of regulatory T cells in long-lasting Graves disease. TCR beta libraries were built with iRepertoire HTBI primers and Arm-PCR of CDR3 regions. One entry per CDR3 protein, called by TCRdb with MiXCR from the multiplex PCR reads. Here the sample spans about 470,000 distinct CDR3 sequences, about a fifth being singletons. Specified time point: persistent/refractory GD, antithyroid drugs over 5 years with positive TRAb. TCR sequences were obtained from RNA taken from PBMCs. Sequenced material: peripheral blood mononuclear cells (PBMCs), taken when the disease was refractory, from a patient treated with antithyroid drugs. These receptors came from a female donor with Graves disease.

The V call is TRBV12-3 or TRBV12-4, the J call TRBJ2-7, with 7 bases that match TRBD1. The V segment lost 8 bases and the J segment 2 bases; nucleotides outside the gene matches: 6. The CDR3 runs to 13 residues. The CDR3: CASVGTETYEQYF. CDR3 nucleotide sequence: TGTGCCAGCGTGGGGACAGAGACCTACGAGCAGTACTTC.

V usage is TRBV7-2 and J usage is TRBJ1-1, with D perhaps matching TRBD1 (6 bases). V shed 4 bases and J shed 1 base, with 10 bases lying between them. CDR3 length: 14 residues. Germline values: CDR1 SGHTA, CDR2 FQGNSA. The CDR3 nucleotides read TGTGCCAGCAGCTCTGACAGGTCGAACACTGAAGCTTTCTTT. It translates to CASSSDRSNTEAFF.

This clonotype was counted at least ten times. This chain links TRBV5-1 with TRBJ2-1, with D perhaps TRBD2 (6 bases). CDR1 and CDR2 (germline): SGHRS, YFSETQ. The CDR3 covers 15 residues. V shed 0 bases and J shed 7 bases, with 14 bases lying between them. CDR3 amino acids: CASSLAAGPINEQFF. Written as DNA, the CDR3 is TGCGCCAGCAGCTTGGCAGCGGGCCCCATTAATGAGCAGTTCTTC. The full variable domain, with the rest looked up from reference TRBV5-1 and TRBJ2-1, is KAGVTQTPRYLIKTRGQQVTLSCSPISGHRSVSWYQQTPGQGLQFLFEYFSETQRNKGNFPGRFSGRQFSNSRSEMNVSTLELGDSALYLCASSLAAGPINEQFFGPGTRLTVL.

This clonotype was detected many times. V usage is TRBV2 and J usage is TRBJ1-2; TRBD1 is a possible D gene (5 bases). Germline CDR1 and CDR2: SNHLY and FYNNEI. This CDR3 comprises 12 residues. The ends were cut back, 11 bases at V and 10 bases at J, with 20 bases in the middle. CDR3 loop: CARGRTEEHYTF. The CDR3 DNA sequence: TGTGCCCGGGGACGGACCGAAGAACACTACACCTTC.

In its sample, this clonotype was seen many times. The J gene is TRBJ2-5, the V gene TRBV20-1; possible D gene TRBD2, 6 bases. There are 15 residues in the CDR3. V shed 1 base and J shed 5 bases, with 17 bases lying between them. From germline, CDR1 is DFQATT and CDR2 SNEGSKA (reference sequence). The CDR3 loop is CSARVIAEGGETQYF. CDR3 bases: TGCAGTGCTAGAGTTATAGCGGAGGGCGGGGAGACCCAGTACTTC.

Details on this clonotype: A much bigger clone sits one base away, suggesting this may be a read error. The chain combines TRBV19 with TRBJ1-5; D might be TRBD1 (5 bases). The length of the CDR3 is 15 residues. CDR1 is LNHDA and CDR2 is SQIVND in the germline V gene (reference sequence). V was shortened by 5 bases and J by 3 bases, with 14 bases between the two germline ends. This CDR3 is CASSEVGGINQPQHF. CDR3 nucleotides: TGTGCCAGTAGTGAGGTGGGGGGTATCAATCAGCCCCAGCATTTT.

This clonotype was found a few times. The rearrangement joins TRBV6-2 or TRBV6-3 to TRBJ1-3; D is possibly TRBD1 (5 bases). The CDR3 is made up of 17 amino acids. Germline assignment: CDR1 MNHEY and CDR2 SVGEGT. Trimming left V 2 bases short and J 0 bases short, with 14 bases between. The CDR3 DNA is TGTGCCAGCAGTTACGGGGCAGGGACCCGCTCTGGAAACACCATATATTTT. Translation: CASSYGAGTRSGNTIYF.

Many counts were recorded for this clonotype. This rearrangement joins TRBV12-3 or TRBV12-4 to TRBJ2-2; D is undetermined. The CDR3 runs to 14 residues. Trimming cost V 2 bases and J 0 bases, with 4 bases left between them. CDR3 DNA: TGTGCCAGCAGTTTATTCCCGAACACCGGGGAGCTGTTTTTT. Encoded protein: CASSLFPNTGELFF.

This clonotype was observed at least ten times. The genes are TRBV5-6 and TRBJ1-5, with 7 positions matching TRBD1. Per germline, CDR1 SGHDT and CDR2 YYEEEE. V gave up 5 bases and J gave up 4 bases; unmatched junction bases: 12. This CDR3 spans 16 amino acids. The CDR3: CASSSGTDFGNQPQHF. The CDR3 DNA follows: TGTGCCAGCAGTTCCGGGACAGACTTTGGGAATCAGCCCCAGCATTTT.

This rearrangement joins TRBV6-5 to TRBJ2-7, with TRBD2 matching 7 bases. Trimming removed 0 bases from V and 4 bases from J; junction bases left unmatched: 6. CDR1 and CDR2 (germline): MNHEY, SVGAGI. This CDR3 is built from 15 residues. CDR3 region: CASSYSIAGAYEQYF. The CDR3 coding sequence is TGTGCCAGCAGTTACTCGATCGCGGGAGCTTACGAGCAGTACTTC.

This clonotype occurred many times. This chain connects TRBV11-2 to TRBJ2-7; 7 bases line up with TRBD1. Unmatched junction bases numbered 15, after V lost 7 bases and J lost 6 bases. Germline V gene lookup returns CDR1 SGHAT and CDR2 FQNNGV. The CDR3 runs 15 residues. CDR3 protein: CASNHAPGGDSEQYF. DNA of the CDR3: TGTGCCAGCAACCACGCCCCAGGGGGAGACAGCGAGCAGTACTTC.

This clonotype was seen a few times. The V gene is TRBV5-5, the J gene TRBJ1-6, with D unclear. V lost 0 bases and J 0 bases, leaving 13 bases between the germline ends. CDR1 and CDR2 from the germline V gene are SGHKS and YYEKEE (reference sequence). The CDR3 covers 18 residues. CDR3 DNA sequence: TGTGCCAGCAGCTTGGAGGCAGGTCGGAACTCCTATAATTCACCCCTCCACTTT. Protein: CASSLEAGRNSYNSPLHF.

This clonotype has a handful of counts. The rearrangement joins TRBV5-1 to TRBJ1-1, with D maybe TRBD1 (6 bases). V was pared by 1 base and J by 5 bases, with 9 bases between. The germline CDR1 and CDR2 sequences are SGHRS and YFSETQ. This CDR3 comprises 13 residues. CDR3 loop: CASSLRGETEAFF. The CDR3 DNA reads as TGCGCCAGCAGCTTGAGGGGGGAAACTGAAGCTTTCTTT.

In this sample, this clonotype turned up many times. The rearrangement joins TRBV15 to TRBJ2-7; D gene ambiguous. CDR1 LNHNV and CDR2 YYDKDF come from the germline V gene (reference sequence). Trimming shortened V by 0 bases and J by 2 bases, and 8 bases separated the two germline ends. CDR3 length equals 14 residues. DNA of the CDR3: TGTGCCACCAGCAGAGATCTATACGCCTACGAGCAGTACTTC. This encodes CATSRDLYAYEQYF.

The chain joins TRBV5-6 to TRBJ1-1; TRBD1 agrees at 9 bases. The germline V gene encodes CDR1 SGHDT and CDR2 YYEEEE. The V and J ends lost 4 bases and 7 bases, in that order; junction bases with no gene match: 5. There are 13 residues in the CDR3. CDR3 in amino acids: CASSGGQGDEAFF. Written as DNA, the CDR3 is TGTGCCAGCAGCGGGGGACAGGGTGATGAAGCTTTCTTT.

This clonotype has more than one count but fewer than ten. The chain carries TRBV20-1 and TRBJ2-7; TRBD1 matches at 10 bases. Germline values: CDR1 DFQATT, CDR2 SNEGSKA (reference sequence). With 4 bases clipped from V and 7 bases from J, the junction kept 13 bases outside the gene matches. The CDR3 contains 15 residues. The CDR3 loop reads CSAIRDRGPIGEQYF. The CDR3 coding sequence is TGCAGTGCTATCCGGGACAGGGGCCCTATCGGGGAGCAGTACTTC.

This clonotype was picked up many times. The gene calls are TRBV6-5 and TRBJ1-2; D ambiguous. CDR1 is MNHEY and CDR2 is SVGAGI in the germline V gene. The V and J ends lost 2 bases and 7 bases respectively, with 11 bases between them. The CDR3 is made up of 13 amino acids. CDR3 sequence reads: CASSYVVGRGYTF. The CDR3 DNA reads TGTGCCAGCAGTTACGTCGTAGGTCGTGGCTACACCTTC.